This entry concerns a single TCR beta chain. As yet, its antigen is unknown. This sample is drawn from a study of T cell responses to AZD1222 COVID-19 vaccine. The study, taken as a whole, reports: It was only after the peak T cell response that any repertoires were sampled. Within unmutated variant regions lay the reported targets of nearly half of spike-specific TCRs. Among those given AZD1222, only 6 or 7 were seropositive at baseline. A mostly white British donor set with more females was recruited, and clonal diversity was possibly underestimated.

Trimming cost V 0 bases and J 6 bases, with 10 bases left between them. The germline V gene encodes CDR1 MGHRA and CDR2 YSYEKL. The CDR3 extends over 14 amino acids. Sequencing used immunoSEQ multiplex PCR; TCRdb keeps in-frame clones, though not all of them. In all, the sample yields about 140,000 clones. The sequence came from an adult in good health. The V gene is TRBV4-1, the J gene TRBJ2-3, with D possibly matching TRBD2 (6 bases). The sequencing sample was made of peripheral blood. The CDR3 DNA follows: TGCGCCAGCAGCCAAGATACGGAGGGGGATACGCAGTATTTT. Its translation: CASSQDTEGDTQYF.